One sample yielded the 17 T cell receptor beta chains listed below, sequenced in a study of OX40 agonist ivuxolimab in advanced cancers. The repertoire was sequenced with immunoSEQ multiplex PCR; TCRdb's copy has only in-frame clones and lacks some. The repertoire holds some 19,000 clones, with roughly four fifths as singletons. Sample: CD4+ or CD8+ T cells sorted from blood, taken in a trial of the OX40 agonist ivuxolimab. All receptors come from an adult with an advanced solid tumor such as melanoma, head and neck, liver or kidney cancer.

V usage is TRBV30 and J usage is TRBJ2-7; the D gene could be TRBD1 or TRBD2 (5 bases each). The V gene lost 1 base and the J gene lost 3 bases, with 7 bases spanning the gap. The germline V gene has CDR1 GTSNPN and CDR2 SVGIG (reference sequence). CDR3 length: 12 amino acids. The CDR3 DNA follows: TGTGCCTGGAGTGGGGGGAACTACGAGCAGTACTTC. Encoded protein: CAWSGGNYEQYF.

This chain's CDR3 is CASSQVADWSSPLHF. As DNA, the CDR3 is TGCGCCAGCAGCCAAGTGGCGGACTGGAGTTCACCCCTCCACTTT. The V call is TRBV4-3, the J call TRBJ1-6, with D hard to call. V was cut by 1 base and J by 9 bases, with 13 bases left in between. Looked up from germline, CDR1 is LGHNA and CDR2 is YSLEER. This CDR3 is 15 amino acids long.

The chain uses TRBV19 and TRBJ1-5; a possible D gene is TRBD1 (6 bases). The V and J ends lost 7 bases and 5 bases respectively, with 18 bases between them. This CDR3 has 15 amino acids. CDR1 LNHDA and CDR2 SQIVND come from the germline V gene (reference sequence). CDR3 amino acids: CASKGPSRGDQPQHF. Written as DNA, the CDR3 is TGTGCCAGTAAGGGTCCAAGCAGGGGTGATCAGCCCCAGCATTTT.

The V gene is TRBV7-2, the J gene TRBJ2-7, with D hard to call. V gave up 3 bases and J gave up 2 bases, with 8 bases separating them. This CDR3 is 13 amino acids long. Germline lookup yields CDR1 SGHTA and CDR2 FQGNSA. For the CDR3, the DNA is TGTGCCAGCAGCTTCGGCGGCCCCTACGAGCAGTACTTC. Translated: CASSFGGPYEQYF.

This clone is a singleton in its sample. The chain recombines TRBV27 with TRBJ2-2; 8 positions agree with TRBD1. The CDR3 is 17 amino acids. The germline CDR1 and CDR2 sequences are MNHEY and SMNVEV (reference sequence). With 6 bases clipped from V and 7 bases from J, the junction kept 16 bases outside the gene matches. The CDR3 sequence: CASRSRADRVFDGELFF. The CDR3 DNA reads TGTGCCAGCAGGTCTCGGGCGGACAGGGTCTTTGACGGGGAGCTGTTTTTT.

The chain combines TRBV6-1 with TRBJ2-6; 7 bases map to TRBD1. CDR1 MNHNS and CDR2 SASEGT come from the germline V gene. Losses at the gene ends were 2 bases for V and 2 bases for J; bases not matched to a gene: 0. This CDR3 contains 15 residues. The CDR3 DNA reads as TGTGCCAGCAGTGAACAGGGGGCTGGGGCCAACGTCCTGACTTTC. Translating it yields CASSEQGAGANVLTF.

The gene calls are TRBV6-5 and TRBJ2-7; 8 positions match TRBD1. CDR1 is MNHEY, CDR2 SVGAGI, per germline. CDR3 length: 11 residues. The ends lost 5 bases at V and 9 bases at J; junction bases unmatched: 3. This chain's CDR3 is CASSPGGAQYF. DNA for the CDR3: TGTGCCAGCAGTCCAGGGGGCGCGCAGTACTTC.

This clone was observed a single time. The chain is built from TRBV11-2 and TRBJ2-1, with a weak D call TRBD1 (6 bases). This CDR3 has 12 residues. The V and J ends lost 5 bases and 7 bases respectively, with 9 bases between them. Germline CDR1 SGHAT, CDR2 FQNNGV. The CDR3 sequence is CASSLQGNEQFF. Written as DNA, the CDR3 is TGTGCCAGCAGCCTACAGGGTAATGAGCAGTTCTTC.

The rearrangement links TRBV7-2 to TRBJ2-3; 11 nucleotides align to TRBD2. The CDR3 is 19 residues long. V was pared by 2 bases and J by 0 bases, with 10 bases of the junction left unmatched. The germline V gene has CDR1 SGHTA and CDR2 FQGNSA. CDR3 amino acids: CASSLKVSLAGGSTDTQYF. The CDR3 DNA is TGTGCCAGCAGCTTAAAAGTCAGCCTAGCGGGGGGCAGCACAGATACGCAGTATTTT.

This clone has more than one count but fewer than ten. V gene TRBV30 combines with J gene TRBJ1-5; D is uncertain. The germline V and J ends were trimmed by 1 base and 9 bases, with 13 bases remaining between them. Germline V gene sequence: CDR1 GTSNPN, CDR2 SVGIG (reference sequence). The CDR3 extends over 13 amino acids. CDR3 nucleotides: TGTGCCTGGAGTGAGGAGGGTCTTCGGCCCCAGCATTTT. Translation gives CAWSEEGLRPQHF.

The rearrangement links TRBV4-3 to TRBJ2-1; 7 nucleotides line up with TRBD1. CDR3 size: 16 residues. In germline, CDR1 is LGHNA, CDR2 YSLEER. V lost 1 base and J lost 6; bases outside the gene matches: 9. CDR3 sequence (DNA): TGCGCCAGCAGCCAAGTTGACAGGGTTGTTCGCAATGAGCAGTTCTTC. As protein: CASSQVDRVVRNEQFF.

The J gene is TRBJ1-1, the V gene TRBV9, with 7 bases identical to TRBD1. CDR3 size: 12 residues. The V gene's germline CDR1 is SGDLS and CDR2 YYNGEE. Trimming took 0 bases from V and 9 from J; bases not matched to a gene: 2. The CDR3 sequence: CASSVVQGQAFF. Here the CDR3 DNA reads TGTGCCAGCAGCGTAGTACAGGGGCAAGCTTTCTTT.

V gene TRBV28 combines with J gene TRBJ2-7; unclear D gene. Germline CDR1 reads MDHEN; CDR2 reads SYDVKM. With 4 bases removed from V and 6 bases from J, the gap between germline ends came to 7 bases. The CDR3 has 11 residues. The DNA of the CDR3 is TGTGCCAGCAGTTCTGAACCCGAGCAGTACTTC. It codes for CASSSEPEQYF.

This clone was seen more than once but under ten times. The gene calls are TRBV5-1 and TRBJ1-5; D uncertain. Trimming took off 3 bases at V and 7 bases at J, with 11 bases between the two ends. CDR1 is SGHRS and CDR2 is YFSETQ in the germline V gene. The CDR3 consists of 13 residues. The CDR3 loop is CASSSDGFQPQHF. The DNA for the CDR3 is TGCGCCAGCAGCTCTGACGGGTTCCAGCCCCAGCATTTT.

The CDR3 spells CASSFFHATNEKLFF. In DNA, the CDR3 is TGTGCCAGCAGTTTTTTCCATGCAACTAATGAAAAACTGTTTTTT. The rearrangement uses TRBV28 and TRBJ1-4; D call uncertain. V was cut by 3 bases and J by 0 bases, with 8 bases left in between. Germline CDR1 MDHEN, CDR2 SYDVKM. The CDR3 runs 15 residues. The whole variable domain, remainder taken from reference TRBV28 and TRBJ1-4, is DVKVTQSSRYLVKRTGEKVFLECVQDMDHENMFWYRQDPGLGLRLIYFSYDVKMKEKGDIPEGYSVSREKKERFSLILESASTNQTSMYLCASSFFHATNEKLFFGSGTQLSVL.

The rearrangement uses TRBV30 and TRBJ2-7; 9 positions agree with TRBD2. The CDR3 totals 16 residues. The germline V gene encodes CDR1 GTSNPN and CDR2 SVGIG (reference sequence). With 6 bases clipped from V and 0 bases from J, the junction kept 12 bases outside the gene matches. As DNA, the CDR3 is TGTGCCTGCTCGATGACCGGGACTAGCTTCTCCTACGAGCAGTACTTC. Its protein product is CACSMTGTSFSYEQYF.

The chain is built from TRBV5-4 and TRBJ2-3, with 9 positions matching TRBD2. Germline CDR1 SGHNT, CDR2 YYREEE (reference sequence). J lost 4 bases, V lost 5 bases, and 8 bases had no gene match. This CDR3 comprises 15 residues. Written as DNA, the CDR3 is TGTGCCAGCAGTTACGGACTAGCGTCCGCAGATACGCAGTATTTT. Encoded protein: CASSYGLASADTQYF.